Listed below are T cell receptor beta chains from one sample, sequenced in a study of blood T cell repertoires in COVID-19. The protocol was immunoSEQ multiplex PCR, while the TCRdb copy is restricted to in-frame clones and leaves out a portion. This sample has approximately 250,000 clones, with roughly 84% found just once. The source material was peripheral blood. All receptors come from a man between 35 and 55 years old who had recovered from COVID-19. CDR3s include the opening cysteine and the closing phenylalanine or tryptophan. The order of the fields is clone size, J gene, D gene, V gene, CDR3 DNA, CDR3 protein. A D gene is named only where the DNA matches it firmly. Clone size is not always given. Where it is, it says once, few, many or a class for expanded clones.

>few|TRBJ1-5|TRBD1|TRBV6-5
TGTGCCAGCAGTTACTTACAGGGGGCAGGTCAGCCCCAGCATTTT
CASSYLQGAGQPQHF
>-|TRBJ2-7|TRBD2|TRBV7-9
TGTGCCAGCAGCTTATGGGAGGGGGAGCAGTACTTC
CASSLWEGEQYF
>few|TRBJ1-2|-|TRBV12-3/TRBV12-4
TGTGCCAGCAGGACCGGGGGGCTCTATGGCTACACCTTC
CASRTGGLYGYTF
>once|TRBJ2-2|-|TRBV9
TGTGCCAGCAGCGCCCTAGCAGCCGGGGAGCTGTTTTTT
CASSALAAGELFF
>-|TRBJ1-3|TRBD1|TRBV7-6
TGTGCCAGCAGCTTGATGGGGACAGGGGGAAACACCATATATTTT
CASSLMGTGGNTIYF
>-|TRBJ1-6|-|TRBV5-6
TGTGCCAGCAGCTCCCTGGATGGGGGCGGATCACCCCTCCACTTT
CASSSLDGGGSPLHF
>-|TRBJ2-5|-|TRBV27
TGTGCCAGCAGCCAGCGGAGGGAAGAGACCCAGTACTTC
CASSQRREETQYF
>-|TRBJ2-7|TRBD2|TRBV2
TGTGCCAGCCGGGGGGTGAGCTACGAGCAGTACTTC
CASRGVSYEQYF
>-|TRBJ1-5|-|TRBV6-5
TGTGCCAGCAGTTACAACTTTAATCAGCCCCAGCATTTT
CASSYNFNQPQHF
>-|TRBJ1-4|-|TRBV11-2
TGTGCCAGCAGCACCTTTTGGGGCAAGGATGAAAAACTGTTTTTT
CASSTFWGKDEKLFF
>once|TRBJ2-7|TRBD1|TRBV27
TGTGCCAGCACCAAAAAAAACAGGGGCTCCTACGAGCAGTACTTC
CASTKKNRGSYEQYF
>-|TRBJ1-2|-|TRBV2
TGTGCCAGCAGTGACGGCTATGGCTACACCTTC
CASSDGYGYTF
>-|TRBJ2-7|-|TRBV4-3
TGCGCCAGCAGCCAGGACTTCGGCTGGGAGCAGTACTTC
CASSQDFGWEQYF
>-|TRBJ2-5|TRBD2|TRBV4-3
TGCGCCAGCAGCCCCGGACTAGCACAAGAGACCCAGTACTTC
CASSPGLAQETQYF
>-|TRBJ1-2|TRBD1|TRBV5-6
TGTGCCAGCAGCCCAACGGGACAGGGGGCATGGGGCTACACCTTC
CASSPTGQGAWGYTF
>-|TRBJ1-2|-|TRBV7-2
TGTGCCAGCAGCTCCCAAGGGGGGGCGGGTGGCTACACCTTC
CASSSQGGAGGYTF
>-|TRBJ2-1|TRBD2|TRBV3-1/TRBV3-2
TGTGCCAGCAGCCAAGTTAGCGGGAGAGCCTACAATGAGCAGTTCTTC
CASSQVSGRAYNEQFF
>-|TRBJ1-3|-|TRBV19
TGTGCCAGTAGTATGCAGGGAAACACCATATATTTT
CASSMQGNTIYF
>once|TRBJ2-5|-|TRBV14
TGTGCCAGCAGCCAGACTATTTTGGGGAGACAACTGCAAGAGACCCAGTACTTC
CASSQTILGRQLQETQYF
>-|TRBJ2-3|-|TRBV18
TGTGCCAGCTCCCGTCAGGGGGAGGCAGATACGCAGTATTTT
CASSRQGEADTQYF
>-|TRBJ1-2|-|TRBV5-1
TGCGCCAGCAGCTCAACGCAGGGGTCTGACGGCTACACCTTC
CASSSTQGSDGYTF
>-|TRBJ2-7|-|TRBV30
TGTGCCTGGAGTGTACTACGGAGTCCCGAGCAGTACTTC
CAWSVLRSPEQYF
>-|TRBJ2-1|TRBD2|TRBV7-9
TGTGCCAGCAGTGCGGGACTACTGTACAATGAGCAGTTCTTC
CASSAGLLYNEQFF
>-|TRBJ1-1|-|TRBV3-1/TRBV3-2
TGTGCCAGCACCCGACTGAGTGGGACTGAAGCTTTCTTT
CASTRLSGTEAFF
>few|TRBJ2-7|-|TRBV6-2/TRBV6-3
TGTGCCAGCAGTTACCGTCCCGATCAGGGAACGCCCTACGAGCAGTACTTC
CASSYRPDQGTPYEQYF
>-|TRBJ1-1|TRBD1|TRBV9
TGTGCCAGCAGCTCCCGGGACAGACTACCTGAAGCTTTCTTT
CASSSRDRLPEAFF
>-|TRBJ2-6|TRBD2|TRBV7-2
TGTGCCAGCAGCCCAAGACTAGCGGGAGTCTCTGGGGCCAACGTCCTGACTTTC
CASSPRLAGVSGANVLTF
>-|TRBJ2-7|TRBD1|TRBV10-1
TGCGCCAGCAGTGATACCGGGACAGGGAAGTACGAGCAGTACTTC
CASSDTGTGKYEQYF
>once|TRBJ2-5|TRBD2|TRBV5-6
TGTGCCAGCAGCTTGGCTAGCGGGGCCCAAGAGACCCAGTACTTC
CASSLASGAQETQYF
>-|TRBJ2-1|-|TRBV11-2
TGTGCCAGCAGCTTACTTTCTCTCTACAATGAGCAGTTCTTC
CASSLLSLYNEQFF
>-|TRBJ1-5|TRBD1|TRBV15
TGTGCCACCAGCAGGACAGGGTCGAACAATCAGCCCCAGCATTTT
CATSRTGSNNQPQHF
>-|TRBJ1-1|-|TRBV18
TGTGCCAGCTCACCAGGGTCGGAGGGACCTGAAGCTTTCTTT
CASSPGSEGPEAFF
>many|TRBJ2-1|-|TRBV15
TGTGCCACCAGCAGAGATCTGACAAGCTCCTACAATGAGCAGTTCTTC
CATSRDLTSSYNEQFF
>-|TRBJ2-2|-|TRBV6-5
TGTGCCAGCAGTATCCGCTGGGGCTGGACCGGGGAGCTGTTTTTT
CASSIRWGWTGELFF
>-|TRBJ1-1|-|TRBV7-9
TGTGCCAGCAGCTTACAGGGCCCCCGGTGGGCTTTCTTT
CASSLQGPRWAFF
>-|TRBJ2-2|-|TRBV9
TGTGCCAGCAGCGGTGCCAGGGGGGCGAACACCGGGGAGCTGTTTTTT
CASSGARGANTGELFF
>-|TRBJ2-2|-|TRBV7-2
TGTGCCAGCAGCCCCCCCCAGGGCGTTAAGACCGGGGAGCTGTTTTTT
CASSPPQGVKTGELFF
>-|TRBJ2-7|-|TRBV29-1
TGCAGCACCCTCAGGGGTGGAGACGAGCAGTACTTC
CSTLRGGDEQYF
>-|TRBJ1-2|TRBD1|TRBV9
TGTGCCAGCAGCGTCAACAGTGGGACAGGTGGCTACACCTTC
CASSVNSGTGGYTF
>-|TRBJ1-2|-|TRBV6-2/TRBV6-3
TGTGCCAGCAGTTACTCGTTTTACTACACCTTC
CASSYSFYYTF
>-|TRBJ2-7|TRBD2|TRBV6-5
TGTGCCAGCCGAACCGGGAGGGGGGACGAGCAGTACTTC
CASRTGRGDEQYF
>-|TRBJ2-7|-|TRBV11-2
TGTGCCAGCAGCTTAGCTTTCGGGGAGCAGTACTTC
CASSLAFGEQYF
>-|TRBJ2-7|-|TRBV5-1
TGCGCCAGCAGCGATGAGGACAGCTACGAGCAGTACTTC
CASSDEDSYEQYF
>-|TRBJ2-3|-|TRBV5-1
TGCGCCAGCAGCGTGGACACATCCCGCACAGATACGCAGTATTTT
CASSVDTSRTDTQYF
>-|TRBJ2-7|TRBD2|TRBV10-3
TGTGCCATCAGTGAGTCGACGGCGGGAGGAATCTACGAGCAGTACTTC
CAISESTAGGIYEQYF